The 8 T cell receptor beta chains below all came from one sample that was sequenced in a study of CD8 T cells in ankylosing spondylitis. Using its own MiXCR run on the 5' RACE reads, TCRdb lists one record per CDR3 protein. The table includes over 150,000 distinct CDR3 sequences, roughly 18% detected once. The source material was blood, either unsorted or a sorted T cell fraction (not recorded which). The receptors shown here come from a male donor aged 10 to 35 with ankylosing spondylitis or in good health (not recorded which).

This clonotype was seen many times. V and J are TRBV3-1 and TRBJ2-1; TRBD2 matches 8 bases. Germline trimming cut 1 base from V and 7 bases from J; bases unmatched to any gene: 6. Germline V gene lookup returns CDR1 LGHDT and CDR2 YNNKEL (reference sequence). CDR3 length: 15 amino acids. In DNA, the CDR3 is TGTGCCAGCAGCCAAGCGACGGGAGGGTTTAATGAGCAGTTCTTC. This sequence encodes CASSQATGGFNEQFF.

V and J are TRBV6-2 or TRBV6-3 and TRBJ1-1, with unresolved D. The CDR3 is made up of 14 amino acids. V lost 0 bases to trimming and J lost 4 bases, with 9 bases between them. CDR1 is MNHEY, CDR2 SVGEGT, per germline. The CDR3 coding sequence is TGTGCCAGCAGTTACTCGGACGGAGGCACTGAAGCTTTCTTT. Its protein is CASSYSDGGTEAFF.

This clonotype was counted many times. The rearrangement joins TRBV7-2 to TRBJ2-3; D unclear. The CDR3 spans 13 residues. Germline lookup yields CDR1 SGHTA and CDR2 FQGNSA. Trimming removed 2 bases from V and 3 bases from J, with 6 bases in between. The CDR3 protein is CASSLMETDTQYF. As DNA, the CDR3 is TGTGCCAGCAGCTTAATGGAAACAGATACGCAGTATTTT.

Ten or more counts support this clonotype. V gene TRBV6-5 combines with J gene TRBJ2-5, with D tentatively TRBD1 (6 bases). Germline CDR1 and CDR2: MNHEY and SVGAGI. The ends were cut back, 6 bases at V and 4 bases at J, with 12 bases in the middle. The CDR3 is 13 amino acids. CDR3 amino acids: CASRFRGRETQYF. In DNA form, the CDR3 reads TGTGCCAGCAGATTCAGGGGACGAGAGACCCAGTACTTC.

This clonotype was found many times. The gene calls are TRBV6-5 and TRBJ2-5, with 13 positions matching TRBD2. This CDR3 region has 16 residues. Looked up from germline, CDR1 is MNHEY and CDR2 is SVGAGI. J lost 5 bases, V lost 5 bases, and 8 bases had no gene match. The CDR3 nucleotides read TGTGCCAGCAGTCCTGGACTAGCGGGAGTTGGTGAGACCCAGTACTTC. Translation: CASSPGLAGVGETQYF.

This clonotype came up a few times. The chain recombines TRBV7-6 with TRBJ2-2; 12 positions match TRBD1. Per the germline V gene, CDR1 is SGHVS and CDR2 is FNYEAQ. Unmatched junction bases numbered 4, after V lost 2 bases and J lost 6 bases. The CDR3 is 16 residues long. The CDR3 DNA reads TGTGCCAGCAGCTTATTGGGACAGGGGGCCCCCGGGGAGCTGTTTTTT. Amino acid sequence: CASSLLGQGAPGELFF.

This clonotype was detected ten times or more. V is TRBV12-3 or TRBV12-4 and J is TRBJ1-5, with TRBD1 as a possible D gene (5 bases). The CDR3 length is 15 residues. With 7 bases removed from V and 7 bases from J, the gap between germline ends came to 20 bases. The CDR3: CASMLSDTPEQPQHF. CDR3 DNA sequence: TGTGCCAGCATGCTCTCGGACACCCCGGAGCAGCCCCAGCATTTT.

This clonotype came up many times. This chain connects TRBV5-5 to TRBJ2-3; a weak D match, TRBD2 (6 bases). Germline V gene data show CDR1 as SGHKS and CDR2 as YYEKEE (reference sequence). This CDR3 is 14 amino acids long. The V end was cut by 4 bases, the J end by 5 bases, with 14 bases between. The chain's CDR3 is CASSPEGQVDTQYF. DNA for the CDR3: TGTGCCAGCAGCCCGGAGGGCCAGGTAGATACGCAGTATTTT. The entire variable domain, with the rest obtained from reference TRBV5-5 and TRBJ2-3, is as follows: DAGVTQSPTHLIKTRGQQVTLRCSPISGHKSVSWYQQVLGQGPQFIFQYYEKEERGRGNFPDRFSARQFPNYSSELNVNALLLGDSALYLCASSPEGQVDTQYFGPGTRLTVL.